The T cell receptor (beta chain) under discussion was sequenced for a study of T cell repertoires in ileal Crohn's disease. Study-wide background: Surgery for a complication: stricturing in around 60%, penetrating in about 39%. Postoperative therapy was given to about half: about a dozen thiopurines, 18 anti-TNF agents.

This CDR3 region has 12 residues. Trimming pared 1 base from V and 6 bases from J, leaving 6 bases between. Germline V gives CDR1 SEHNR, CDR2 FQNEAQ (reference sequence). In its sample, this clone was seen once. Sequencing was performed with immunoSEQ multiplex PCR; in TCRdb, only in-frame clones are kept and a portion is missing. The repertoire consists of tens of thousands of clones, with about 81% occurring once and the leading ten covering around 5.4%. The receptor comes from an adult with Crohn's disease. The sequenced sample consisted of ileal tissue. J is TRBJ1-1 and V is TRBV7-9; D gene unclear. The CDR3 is CASSLERPEAFF. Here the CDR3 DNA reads TGTGCCAGCAGCTTAGAGCGACCTGAAGCTTTCTTT.